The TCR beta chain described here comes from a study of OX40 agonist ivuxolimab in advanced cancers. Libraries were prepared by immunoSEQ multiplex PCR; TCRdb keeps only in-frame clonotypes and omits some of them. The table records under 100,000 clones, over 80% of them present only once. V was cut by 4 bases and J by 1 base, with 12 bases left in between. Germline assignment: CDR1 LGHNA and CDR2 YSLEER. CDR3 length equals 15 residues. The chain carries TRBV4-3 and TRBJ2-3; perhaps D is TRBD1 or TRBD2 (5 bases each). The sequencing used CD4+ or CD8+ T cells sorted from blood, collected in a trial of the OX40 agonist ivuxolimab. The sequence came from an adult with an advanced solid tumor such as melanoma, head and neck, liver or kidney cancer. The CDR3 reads CASSLGTGGTDTQYF. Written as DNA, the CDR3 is TGCGCCAGCAGCCTGGGGACCGGGGGCACAGATACGCAGTATTTT.